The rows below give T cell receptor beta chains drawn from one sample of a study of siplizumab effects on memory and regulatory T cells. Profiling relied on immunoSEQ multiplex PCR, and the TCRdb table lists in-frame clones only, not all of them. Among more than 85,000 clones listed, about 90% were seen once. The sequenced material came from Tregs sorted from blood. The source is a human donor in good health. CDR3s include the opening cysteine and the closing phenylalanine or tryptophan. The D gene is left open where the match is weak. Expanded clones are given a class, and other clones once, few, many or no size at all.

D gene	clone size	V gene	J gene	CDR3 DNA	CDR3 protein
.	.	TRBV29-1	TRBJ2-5	TGCAGCGTTGACTGGCGCAATGCAGAGACCCAGTACTTC	CSVDWRNAETQYF
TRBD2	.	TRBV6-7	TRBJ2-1	TGTGCCAGCAGACAACAAACCGGGACTAGCGGCAGCTCCTACAATGAGCAGTTCTTC	CASRQQTGTSGSSYNEQFF
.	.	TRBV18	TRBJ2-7	TGTGCCAGCTCACCGACAAGACAACAGGGCCACGAGCAGTACTTC	CASSPTRQQGHEQYF
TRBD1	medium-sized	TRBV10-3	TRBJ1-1	TGTGCCACCGGACAGGGAAGAGGAACTGAAGCTTTCTTT	CATGQGRGTEAFF
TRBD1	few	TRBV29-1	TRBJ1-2	TGCAGCGTTGGCGGGACAGGGTATGGCTACACCTTC	CSVGGTGYGYTF
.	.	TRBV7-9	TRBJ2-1	TGTGCCAGCAGCCCCTACCAGGGGTATGAGCAGTTCTTC	CASSPYQGYEQFF
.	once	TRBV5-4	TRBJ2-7	TGTGCCAGCAGCTTGCCCCCCTACGAGCAGTACTTC	CASSLPPYEQYF
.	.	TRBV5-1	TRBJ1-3	TGCGCCAGCAGCTATGAGACGGCGACAGCTGGAAACACCATATATTTT	CASSYETATAGNTIYF
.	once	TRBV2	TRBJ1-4	TGTGCCAGCAGCAGACAGGTTCCTACTGAAAAACTGTTTTTT	CASSRQVPTEKLFF
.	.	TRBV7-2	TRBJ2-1	TGTGCCAGCAGCTTATCGTCGGAACAGTTCTTC	CASSLSSEQFF
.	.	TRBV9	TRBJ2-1	TGTGCCAGCAGCCCCCAGGGCGGTAGCTCCTACAATGAGCAGTTCTTC	CASSPQGGSSYNEQFF
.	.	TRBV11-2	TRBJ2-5	TGTGCCAGCAGAACCAGCATAGGGGCAAAGACCCAGTACTTC	CASRTSIGAKTQYF
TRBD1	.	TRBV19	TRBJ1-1	TGTGCCAGTACCCTCGGGACAGGGGGCTACACTGAAGCTTTCTTT	CASTLGTGGYTEAFF